The following is a T cell receptor (beta chain) sequence with its context. Other DNA sequences in the same sample also yield this CDR3. CDR1 and CDR2 from the germline V gene are MDHEN and SYDVKM. The CDR3 totals 12 residues. Trimming removed 4 bases from V and 8 bases from J; junction bases left unmatched: 3. Clones were read by immunoSEQ multiplex PCR, and TCRdb kept only the in-frame ones, dropping some. The sample contains just over 650,000 clones, about 90% of which appear only once. These data are taken from a study of blood T cell repertoires in COVID-19. The clonotype was recovered from a woman in her late teens or twenties with acute or convalescent COVID-19. The chain recombines TRBV28 with TRBJ1-2; 8 positions match TRBD1. The sequenced sample was peripheral blood. The CDR3 DNA reads as TGTGCCAGCAGTTCCTCAGGGGGCGGCTACACCTTC. Amino acids: CASSSSGGGYTF.